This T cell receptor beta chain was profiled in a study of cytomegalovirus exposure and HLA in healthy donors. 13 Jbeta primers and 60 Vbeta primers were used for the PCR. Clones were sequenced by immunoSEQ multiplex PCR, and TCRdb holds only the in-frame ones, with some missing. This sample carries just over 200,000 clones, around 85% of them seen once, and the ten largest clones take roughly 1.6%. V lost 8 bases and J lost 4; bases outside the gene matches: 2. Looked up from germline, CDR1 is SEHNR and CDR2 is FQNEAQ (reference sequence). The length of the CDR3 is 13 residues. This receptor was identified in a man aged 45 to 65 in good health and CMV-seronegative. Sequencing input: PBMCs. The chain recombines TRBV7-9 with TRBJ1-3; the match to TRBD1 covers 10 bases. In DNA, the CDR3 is TGTGCCAGCCAGGGACAGGGGGGAAACACCATATATTTT. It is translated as CASQGQGGNTIYF.